This entry lists 25 T cell receptor beta chains sequenced from one sample in a study of shared clonotypes between healthy human individuals. Clones were sequenced by immunoSEQ multiplex PCR, and TCRdb holds only the in-frame ones, with some missing. The sample has about 680,000 clones, over 65% seen once; the top ten hold approximately 1.7%. Material for sequencing was memory CD4+ T cells sorted from blood. Subset: CD45RA-negative fraction. The receptors were gathered from a young woman in good health.

The CDR3 is CASSWPLGTSINEQFF. The CDR3 nucleotides read TGTGCCAGCAGTTGGCCTTTAGGGACGTCGATCAATGAGCAGTTCTTC. The chain uses TRBV7-9 and TRBJ2-1, with D perhaps matching TRBD1 or TRBD2 (5 bases each). CDR1 and CDR2 (germline): SEHNR, FQNEAQ (reference sequence). CDR3 length: 16 residues. The V and J ends lost 6 bases and 6 bases respectively, with 21 bases between them.

This clone was observed at least ten times. The genes are TRBV7-2 and TRBJ2-7, with 9 bases aligning to TRBD2. The ends lost 2 bases at V and 1 base at J; junction bases unmatched: 6. The CDR3 has 16 residues. Germline-derived CDR1 and CDR2 are SGHTA and FQGNSA. This chain's CDR3 is CASSLMAGGLSYEQYF. In nucleotides, the CDR3 is TGTGCCAGCAGCTTAATGGCGGGAGGGTTGTCCTACGAGCAGTACTTC.

Turning to this clone: This CDR3 is also generated by other DNA sequences in the sample. V usage is TRBV5-1 and J usage is TRBJ2-7, with 9 bases matching TRBD1. The V and J ends lost 8 bases and 4 bases, in that order; junction bases with no gene match: 4. The CDR3 sequence is 12 residues long. Germline assignment: CDR1 SGHRS and CDR2 YFSETQ. The CDR3 DNA reads as TGCGCCAGTTCGGGACAGGGTTACGAGCAGTACTTC. Encoded protein: CASSGQGYEQYF.

This chain links TRBV21-1 with TRBJ1-3; the D call of TRBD1 is as the table states it, not checked on the DNA. TRBV21-1 is labeled a pseudogene. CDR3 size: 14 residues. The DNA for the CDR3 is TGTGCCAGCCCTCGGACAGGACCTGGAAACACCATATATTTT. Its translation: CASPRTGPGNTIYF.

The sample holds a few counts of this clone. V usage is TRBV14 and J usage is TRBJ2-7, with 8 bases identical to TRBD2. Germline V gives CDR1 SGHDN, CDR2 FVKESK. The CDR3 loop spans 18 amino acids. Trimming at V came to 0 bases and at J to 5 bases, leaving 15 bases not matched to a gene. The CDR3 spells CASSQDALGAGGPHEQYF. The CDR3 nucleotides read TGTGCCAGCAGCCAAGATGCCCTAGGGGCGGGAGGTCCCCACGAGCAGTACTTC.

The chain joins TRBV19 to TRBJ2-5; 8 bases line up with TRBD1. The CDR3 extends over 14 amino acids. The trim removed 4 bases at V and 3 bases at J, leaving 4 bases unmatched. CDR1 and CDR2 from the germline V gene are LNHDA and SQIVND (reference sequence). Written as DNA, the CDR3 is TGTGCCAGTAGTAACAGGGGGGACGAAGAGACCCAGTACTTC. Its translation: CASSNRGDEETQYF.

The chain carries TRBV27 and TRBJ2-7, with D possibly matching TRBD1 (5 bases). The CDR3 is made up of 13 amino acids. Germline V CDR1 and CDR2: MNHEY, SMNVEV (reference sequence). Between the trimmed V and J ends, which lost 5 bases and 3 bases, there was a span of 11 bases. The DNA of the CDR3 is TGTGCCAGCAGTCCTCAGGGTTACTACGAGCAGTACTTC. As protein: CASSPQGYYEQYF.

DNA of the CDR3: TGTGCCAGCAGCCAACAGCCCGGACTACGAGAGACCCAGTACTTC. Translation: CASSQQPGLRETQYF. The V and J genes are TRBV11-2 and TRBJ2-5; possibly TRBD2 for D (6 bases). V lost 5 bases and J lost 4, with 17 bases in between. This CDR3 has 15 residues. The V gene's germline CDR1 is SGHAT and CDR2 FQNNGV. Together with reference TRBV11-2 and TRBJ2-5, the CDR3 gives the full variable domain: EAGVAQSPRYKIIEKRQSVAFWCNPISGHATLYWYQQILGQGPKLLIQFQNNGVVDDSQLPKDRFSAERLKGVDSTLKIQPAKLEDSAVYLCASSQQPGLRETQYFGPGTRLLVL.

As concerns this clone: This may be a read error: a much more frequent sequence differs by one nucleotide. In the same sample, other DNA sequences code for this CDR3. The V and J genes are TRBV11-2 and TRBJ1-2; TRBD1 matches at 10 bases. With 5 bases clipped from V and 5 bases from J, the junction kept 2 bases outside the gene matches. The CDR3 is made up of 13 amino acids. Germline V CDR1 and CDR2: SGHAT, FQNNGV. The CDR3 reads CASSPGQGYGYTF. DNA for the CDR3: TGTGCCAGCAGCCCGGGACAGGGGTATGGCTACACCTTC.

This chain uses TRBV4-2 with TRBJ2-3; D not resolved. In germline, CDR1 is LGHNA, CDR2 YNFKEQ. CDR3 length: 14 amino acids. V lost 5 bases to trimming and J lost 6 bases, with 15 bases between them. Here the CDR3 DNA reads TGTGCCAGCAGCTTGGGCAGTTTGGGGGATACGCAGTATTTT. This gives the protein CASSLGSLGDTQYF.

The chain has TRBV11-3 and TRBJ2-5; TRBD1 matches at 9 bases. In germline, CDR1 is SGHNT, CDR2 YENEEA. V shed 4 bases and J 1 base; nucleotides not matched to a gene: 4. The CDR3 contains 15 residues. The CDR3 DNA reads as TGTGCCAGCAGCTCGACAGGGGGGGCCCAAGAGACCCAGTACTTC. Its translation: CASSSTGGAQETQYF.

This chain links TRBV5-1 with TRBJ2-5; D is possibly TRBD1 or TRBD2 (5 bases each). The V end was cut by 2 bases, the J end by 2 bases, with 16 bases between. Germline CDR1 and CDR2: SGHRS and YFSETQ. CDR3 length: 16 amino acids. CDR3 protein: CASSFDRGLAQETQYF. The CDR3 DNA follows: TGCGCCAGCAGCTTCGATCGGGGCTTAGCACAAGAGACCCAGTACTTC.

The chain is built from TRBV28 and TRBJ1-5, with D tentatively TRBD1 (6 bases). V shed 6 bases and J shed 0 bases, with 12 bases lying between them. Germline assignment: CDR1 MDHEN and CDR2 SYDVKM. The CDR3 loop spans 15 amino acids. The CDR3 is CASSSDRYSNQPQHF. The CDR3 nucleotides are TGTGCCAGCAGCTCGGACAGATATAGCAATCAGCCCCAGCATTTT.

The chain has TRBV7-2 and TRBJ2-1; TRBD2 matches at 13 bases. Germline V CDR1 and CDR2: SGHTA, FQGNSA. Trimming cost V 5 bases and J 6 bases; bases outside gene matches: 10. This CDR3 contains 17 residues. In DNA form, the CDR3 reads TGTGCCAGCAGCACACTTACTAGCGGGAGGGCATTCAATGAGCAGTTCTTC. Its translation: CASSTLTSGRAFNEQFF.

This chain links TRBV28 with TRBJ2-3; 7 bases fit TRBD1. The length of the CDR3 is 14 residues. The germline gives CDR1 MDHEN, CDR2 SYDVKM. Losses at the gene ends were 6 bases for V and 2 bases for J; bases not matched to a gene: 5. The CDR3 sequence: CASSRDSPTDTQYF. In nucleotides, the CDR3 is TGTGCCAGCAGCCGGGACAGCCCCACAGATACGCAGTATTTT.

The V call is TRBV7-2, the J call TRBJ2-6; possibly TRBD2 for D (6 bases). The germline V gene encodes CDR1 SGHTA and CDR2 FQGNSA. This CDR3 is 14 amino acids long. V was clipped by 8 bases and J by 3 bases, with 11 bases between them. This CDR3 reads CASGGTGGANVLTF. The CDR3 DNA is TGTGCCAGCGGCGGGACCGGTGGGGCCAACGTCCTGACTTTC.

V and J are TRBV6-6 and TRBJ1-1, with TRBD1 identical over 7 bases. Trimming removed 5 bases from V and 1 base from J; junction bases left unmatched: 7. The germline gives CDR1 MNHNY, CDR2 SVGAGI (reference sequence). The CDR3 is 15 residues long. As DNA, the CDR3 is TGTGCCAGCAGTGACACAGGGGCGGCGAACACTGAAGCTTTCTTT. It encodes CASSDTGAANTEAFF.

V and J are TRBV4-1 and TRBJ2-1; 14 positions match TRBD2. The CDR3 totals 20 residues. Trimming took 2 bases from V and 7 from J; bases not matched to a gene: 16. Germline CDR1 and CDR2: MGHRA and YSYEKL. The CDR3 DNA reads TGCGCCAGCAGCCAAAGAAAGACCCTGGGGACTAGCGGGAGTGGTAATGAGCAGTTCTTC. Translation gives CASSQRKTLGTSGSGNEQFF.

This clone has more than one count but fewer than ten. The same CDR3 is also encoded by other DNA sequences in this sample. The chain carries TRBV7-2 and TRBJ1-5, with 8 bases lining up with TRBD1. Trimming took 5 bases from V and 4 from J; bases not matched to a gene: 4. CDR3 length: 14 residues. CDR1 and CDR2 (germline): SGHTA, FQGNSA. The CDR3 coding sequence is TGTGCCAGCAGCCCCAGACAGGGGAATCAGCCCCAGCATTTT. Translated, it gives CASSPRQGNQPQHF.

As to this clone: Other nucleotide sequences from this sample produce the same CDR3. J is TRBJ2-3 and V is TRBV2, with 8 nucleotides matching TRBD2. The CDR3 has 15 amino acids. Germline-derived CDR1 and CDR2 are SNHLY and FYNNEI. V was clipped by 6 bases and J by 1 base; unmatched bases: 6. CDR3 residues: CASRGLAGRTDTQYF. The CDR3 region has the DNA TGTGCCAGCAGAGGACTAGCAGGGCGCACAGATACGCAGTATTTT.

This rearrangement joins TRBV5-1 to TRBJ1-1; weak D call: TRBD1 (6 bases). From germline, CDR1 is SGHRS and CDR2 YFSETQ. V gave up 0 bases and J gave up 0 bases, with 9 bases separating them. The CDR3 extends over 15 amino acids. In nucleotides, the CDR3 is TGCGCCAGCAGCTTGGTAGGGGGGATGAACACTGAAGCTTTCTTT. It codes for CASSLVGGMNTEAFF.

For this clone: Other DNA sequences in the sample encode the same CDR3. The chain uses TRBV7-9 and TRBJ2-1; TRBD2 is a possible D gene (5 bases). The germline V gene encodes CDR1 SEHNR and CDR2 FQNEAQ (reference sequence). Trimming took 5 bases from V and 3 from J, leaving 11 bases between them. The CDR3 runs to 14 residues. CDR3 residues: CASSSPRDYNEQFF. Written as DNA, the CDR3 is TGTGCCAGCAGCAGCCCCCGGGACTACAATGAGCAGTTCTTC. Full variable domain (missing parts from reference TRBV7-9 and TRBJ2-1): DTGVSQNPRHKITKRGQNVTFRCDPISEHNRLYWYRQTLGQGPEFLTYFQNEAQLEKSRLLSDRFSAERPKGSFSTLEIQRTEQGDSAMYLCASSSPRDYNEQFFGPGTRLTVL.

In the case of this clone: This same CDR3 is encoded by further DNA sequences in the sample. The gene calls are TRBV19 and TRBJ2-4, with D perhaps matching TRBD1 or TRBD2 (6 bases each). Germline V gene lookup returns CDR1 LNHDA and CDR2 SQIVND (reference sequence). This CDR3 comprises 13 residues. Deletions cut 6 bases from V and 6 bases from J, with 12 bases between. CDR3 bases: TGTGCCAGTAGACGGGGGCAGGGAAACATTCAGTACTTC. Translation gives CASRRGQGNIQYF.

J is TRBJ2-7 and V is TRBV5-4, with TRBD1 matching 8 bases. V shed 3 bases, J shed 5 bases, and the junction held 4 bases outside the gene matches. CDR1 and CDR2 from the germline V gene are SGHNT and YYREEE (reference sequence). CDR3 length: 13 amino acids. The CDR3, as DNA: TGTGCCAGCAGCTCGCTGGACAGGGACGAGCAGTACTTC. Translating gives CASSSLDRDEQYF.

The CDR3 here is CASSQPYKEGGARGYTF. In nucleotides, the CDR3 is TGTGCCAGCAGCCAGCCTTATAAAGAGGGGGGGGCCCGTGGCTACACCTTC. The genes are TRBV4-2 and TRBJ1-2, with a tentative D call TRBD1 (6 bases). The CDR3 is made up of 17 amino acids. Germline V gene data show CDR1 as LGHNA and CDR2 as YNFKEQ. The V end lost 3 bases, the J end lost 7 bases, and 24 bases lay between the germline ends.